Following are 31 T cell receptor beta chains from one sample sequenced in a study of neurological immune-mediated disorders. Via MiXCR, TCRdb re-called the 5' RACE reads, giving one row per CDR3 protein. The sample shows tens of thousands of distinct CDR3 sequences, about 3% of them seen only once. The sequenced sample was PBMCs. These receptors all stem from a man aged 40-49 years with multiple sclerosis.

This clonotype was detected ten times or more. The CDR3 bases are TGCAGCGTTGAAGATCGAGATCGGGGGGTCGTCGGCTCCTACGAGCAGTACTTC. Amino acid sequence: CSVEDRDRGVVGSYEQYF. The chain recombines TRBV29-1 with TRBJ2-7; 7 bases map to TRBD2. This CDR3 comprises 18 residues. CDR1 is SQVTM and CDR2 is ANQGSEA in the germline V gene. Unmatched junction bases numbered 14, after V lost 0 bases and J lost 0 bases.

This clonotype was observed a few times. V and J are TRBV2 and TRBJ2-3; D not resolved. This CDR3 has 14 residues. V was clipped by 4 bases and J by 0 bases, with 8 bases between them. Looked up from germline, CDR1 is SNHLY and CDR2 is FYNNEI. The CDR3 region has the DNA TGTGCCAGCAGTGTTGAGGCTAGCACAGATACGCAGTATTTT. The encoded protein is CASSVEASTDTQYF.

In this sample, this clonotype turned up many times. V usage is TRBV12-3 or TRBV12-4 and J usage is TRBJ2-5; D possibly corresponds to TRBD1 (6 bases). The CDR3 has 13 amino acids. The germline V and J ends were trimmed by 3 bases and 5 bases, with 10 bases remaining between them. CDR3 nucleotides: TGTGCCAGCAGTTTCTCAGGGGCCGAGACCCAGTACTTC. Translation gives CASSFSGAETQYF.

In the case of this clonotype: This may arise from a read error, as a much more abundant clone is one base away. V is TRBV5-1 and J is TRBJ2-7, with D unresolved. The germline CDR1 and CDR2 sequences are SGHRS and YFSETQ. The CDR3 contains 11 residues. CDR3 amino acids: CASRLVGEQYF. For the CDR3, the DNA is TGCGCCAGCAGATTGGTGGGCGAGCAGTACTTC.

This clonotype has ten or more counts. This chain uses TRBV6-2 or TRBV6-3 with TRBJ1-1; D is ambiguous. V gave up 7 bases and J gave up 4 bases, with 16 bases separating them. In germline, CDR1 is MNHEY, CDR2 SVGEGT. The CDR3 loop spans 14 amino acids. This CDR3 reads CASNLRSDGTEAFF. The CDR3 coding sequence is TGTGCCAGCAATTTAAGATCGGATGGCACTGAAGCTTTCTTT.

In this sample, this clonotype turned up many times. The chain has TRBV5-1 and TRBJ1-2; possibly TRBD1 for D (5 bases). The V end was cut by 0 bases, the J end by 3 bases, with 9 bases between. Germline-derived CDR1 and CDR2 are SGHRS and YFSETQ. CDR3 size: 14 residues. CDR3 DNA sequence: TGCGCCAGCAGCTTGGTAGGGGAGGACTATGGCTACACCTTC. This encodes CASSLVGEDYGYTF.

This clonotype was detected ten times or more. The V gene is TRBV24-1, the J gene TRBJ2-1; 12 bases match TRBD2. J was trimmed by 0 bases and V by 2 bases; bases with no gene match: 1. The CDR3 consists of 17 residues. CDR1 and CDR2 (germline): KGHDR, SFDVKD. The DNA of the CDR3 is TGTGCCACCAGTGATTCTAGCGGGGGGGTCTCCTACAATGAGCAGTTCTTC. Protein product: CATSDSSGGVSYNEQFF.

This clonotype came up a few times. The CDR3 spells CSVEVGKNQPQHF. The CDR3 DNA follows: TGCAGCGTTGAAGTGGGAAAAAATCAGCCCCAGCATTTT. This chain links TRBV29-1 with TRBJ1-5; no reliable D call. Germline V gene sequence: CDR1 SQVTM, CDR2 ANQGSEA. V lost 1 base and J lost 4, with 8 bases in between. This CDR3 is 13 amino acids long. The entire variable domain, with the rest obtained from reference TRBV29-1 and TRBJ1-5, is as follows: SAVISQKPSRDICQRGTSLTIQCQVDSQVTMMFWYRQQPGQSLTLIATANQGSEATYESGFVIDKFPISRPNLTFSTLTVSNMSPEDSSIYLCSVEVGKNQPQHFGDGTRLSIL.

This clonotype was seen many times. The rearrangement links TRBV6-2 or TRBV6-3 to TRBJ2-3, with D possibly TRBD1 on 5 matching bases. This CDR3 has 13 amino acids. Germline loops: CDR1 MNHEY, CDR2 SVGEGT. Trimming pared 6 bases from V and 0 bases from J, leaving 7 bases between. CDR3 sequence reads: CASRGASTDTQYF. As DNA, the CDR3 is TGTGCCAGCAGAGGGGCTAGCACAGATACGCAGTATTTT.

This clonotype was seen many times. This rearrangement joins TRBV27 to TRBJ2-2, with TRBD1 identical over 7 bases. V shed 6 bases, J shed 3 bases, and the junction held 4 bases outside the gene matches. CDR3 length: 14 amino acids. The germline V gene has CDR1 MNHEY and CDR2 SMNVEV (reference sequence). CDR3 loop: CASSRDSYTGELFF. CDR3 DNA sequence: TGTGCCAGCAGCCGGGACAGCTACACCGGGGAGCTGTTTTTT.

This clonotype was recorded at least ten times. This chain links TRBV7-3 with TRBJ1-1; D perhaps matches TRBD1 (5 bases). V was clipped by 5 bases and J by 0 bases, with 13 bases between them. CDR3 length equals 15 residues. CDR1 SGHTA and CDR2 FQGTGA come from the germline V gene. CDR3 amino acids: CASSAGGGMNTEAFF. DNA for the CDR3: TGTGCCAGCAGCGCCGGTGGGGGTATGAACACTGAAGCTTTCTTT.

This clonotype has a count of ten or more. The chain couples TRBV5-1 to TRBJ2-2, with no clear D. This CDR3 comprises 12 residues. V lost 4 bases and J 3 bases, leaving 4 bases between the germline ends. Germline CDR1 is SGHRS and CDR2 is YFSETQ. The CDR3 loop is CASSLHTGELFF. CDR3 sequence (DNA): TGCGCCAGCAGCCTACACACCGGGGAGCTGTTTTTT.

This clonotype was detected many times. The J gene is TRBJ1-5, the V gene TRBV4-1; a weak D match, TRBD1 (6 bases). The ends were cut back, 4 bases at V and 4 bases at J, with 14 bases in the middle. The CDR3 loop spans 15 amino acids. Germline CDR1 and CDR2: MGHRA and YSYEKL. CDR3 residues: CASSLIGTPNQPQHF. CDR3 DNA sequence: TGCGCCAGCAGCCTCATCGGGACACCAAATCAGCCCCAGCATTTT.

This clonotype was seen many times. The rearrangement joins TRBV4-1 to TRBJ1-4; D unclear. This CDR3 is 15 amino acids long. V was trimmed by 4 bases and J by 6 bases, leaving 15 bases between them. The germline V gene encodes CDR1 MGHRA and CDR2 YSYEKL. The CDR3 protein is CASSPLGRVDEKLFF. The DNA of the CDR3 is TGCGCCAGCAGCCCCCTTGGAAGAGTCGATGAAAAACTGTTTTTT.

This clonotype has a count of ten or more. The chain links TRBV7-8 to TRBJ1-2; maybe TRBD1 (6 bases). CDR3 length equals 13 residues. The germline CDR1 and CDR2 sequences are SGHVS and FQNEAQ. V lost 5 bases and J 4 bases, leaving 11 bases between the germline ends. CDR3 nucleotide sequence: TGTGCCAGCAGCGAAGTCAGGGGCTATGGCTACACCTTC. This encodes CASSEVRGYGYTF.

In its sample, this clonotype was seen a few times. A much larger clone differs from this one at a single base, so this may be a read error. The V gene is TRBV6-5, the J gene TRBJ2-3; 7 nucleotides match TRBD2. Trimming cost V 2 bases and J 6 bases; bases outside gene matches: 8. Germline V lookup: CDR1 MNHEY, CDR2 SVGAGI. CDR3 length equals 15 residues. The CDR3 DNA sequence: TGTGCCAGCAGTTACGCGGGGGTAATGGGGGATACGCAGTATTTT. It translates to CASSYAGVMGDTQYF.

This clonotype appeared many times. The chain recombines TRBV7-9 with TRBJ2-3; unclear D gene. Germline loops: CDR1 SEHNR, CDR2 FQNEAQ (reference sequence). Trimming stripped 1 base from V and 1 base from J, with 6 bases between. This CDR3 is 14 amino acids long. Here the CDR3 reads CASSLVPGTDTQYF. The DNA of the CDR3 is TGTGCCAGCAGCTTAGTTCCGGGCACAGATACGCAGTATTTT.

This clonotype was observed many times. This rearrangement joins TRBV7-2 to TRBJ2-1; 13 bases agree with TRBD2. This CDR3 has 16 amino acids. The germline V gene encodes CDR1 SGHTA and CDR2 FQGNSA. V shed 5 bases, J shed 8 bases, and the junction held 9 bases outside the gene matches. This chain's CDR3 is CASSPQRLAGGHEQFF. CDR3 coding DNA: TGTGCCAGCAGCCCCCAGCGACTAGCGGGGGGCCATGAGCAGTTCTTC.

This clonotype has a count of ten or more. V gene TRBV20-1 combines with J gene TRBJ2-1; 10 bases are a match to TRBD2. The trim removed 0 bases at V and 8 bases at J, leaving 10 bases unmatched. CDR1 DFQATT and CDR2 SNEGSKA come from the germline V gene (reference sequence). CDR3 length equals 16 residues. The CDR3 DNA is TGCAGTGCTAGAGACGGAGCGGGGGGGCCGAAGGATGAGCAGTTCTTC. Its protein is CSARDGAGGPKDEQFF.

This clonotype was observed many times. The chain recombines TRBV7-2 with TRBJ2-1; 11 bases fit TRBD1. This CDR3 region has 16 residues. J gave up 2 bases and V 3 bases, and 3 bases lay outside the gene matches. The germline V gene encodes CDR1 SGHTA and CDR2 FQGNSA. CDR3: CASSFGGQGAYNEQFF. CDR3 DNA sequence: TGTGCCAGCAGCTTCGGGGGACAGGGGGCCTACAATGAGCAGTTCTTC.

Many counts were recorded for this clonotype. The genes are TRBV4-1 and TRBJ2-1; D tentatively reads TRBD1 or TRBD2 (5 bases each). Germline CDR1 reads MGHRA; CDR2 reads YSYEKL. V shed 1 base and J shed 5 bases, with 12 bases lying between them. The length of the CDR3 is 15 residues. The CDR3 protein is CASSQGTGTDNEQFF. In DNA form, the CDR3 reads TGCGCCAGCAGCCAAGGAACGGGGACGGACAATGAGCAGTTCTTC.

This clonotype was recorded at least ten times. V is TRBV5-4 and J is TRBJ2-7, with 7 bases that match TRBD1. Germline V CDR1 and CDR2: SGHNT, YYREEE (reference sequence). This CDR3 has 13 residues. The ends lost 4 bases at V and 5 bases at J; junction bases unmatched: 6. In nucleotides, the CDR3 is TGTGCCAGCAGCCGAACAGGGGACCACGAGCAGTACTTC. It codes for CASSRTGDHEQYF. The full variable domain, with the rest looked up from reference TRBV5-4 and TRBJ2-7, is ETGVTQSPTHLIKTRGQQVTLRCSSQSGHNTVSWYQQALGQGPQFIFQYYREEENGRGNFPPRFSGLQFPNYSSELNVNALELDDSALYLCASSRTGDHEQYFGPGTRLTVT.

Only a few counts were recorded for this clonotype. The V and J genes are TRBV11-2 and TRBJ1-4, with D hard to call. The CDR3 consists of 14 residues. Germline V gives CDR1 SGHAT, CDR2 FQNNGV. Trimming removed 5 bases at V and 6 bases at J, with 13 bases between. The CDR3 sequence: CASSPNQVDEKLFF. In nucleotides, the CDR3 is TGTGCCAGCAGCCCAAACCAGGTGGATGAAAAACTGTTTTTT.

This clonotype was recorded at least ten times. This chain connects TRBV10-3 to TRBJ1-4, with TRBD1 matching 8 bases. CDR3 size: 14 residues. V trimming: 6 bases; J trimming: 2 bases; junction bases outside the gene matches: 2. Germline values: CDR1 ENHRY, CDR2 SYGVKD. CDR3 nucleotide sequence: TGTGCCATCAGCCAGGGGGCCACTAATGAAAAACTGTTTTTT. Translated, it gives CAISQGATNEKLFF.

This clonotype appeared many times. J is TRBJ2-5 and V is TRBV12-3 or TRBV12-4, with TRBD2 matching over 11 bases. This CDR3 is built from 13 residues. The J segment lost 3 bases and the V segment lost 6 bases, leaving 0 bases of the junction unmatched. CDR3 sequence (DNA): TGTGCCAGCAGGACTAGCGGGGAAGAGACCCAGTACTTC. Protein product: CASRTSGEETQYF.

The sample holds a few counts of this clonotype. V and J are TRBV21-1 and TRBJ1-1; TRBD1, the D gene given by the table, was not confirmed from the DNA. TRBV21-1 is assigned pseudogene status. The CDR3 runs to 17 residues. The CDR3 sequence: CASSSKTGNRLNTEAFF. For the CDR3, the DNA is TGTGCCAGCAGCAGTAAGACAGGGAATAGACTGAACACTGAAGCTTTCTTT.

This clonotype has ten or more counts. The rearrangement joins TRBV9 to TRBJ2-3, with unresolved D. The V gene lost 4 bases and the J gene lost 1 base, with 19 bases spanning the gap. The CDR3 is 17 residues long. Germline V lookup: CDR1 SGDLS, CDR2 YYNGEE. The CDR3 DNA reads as TGTGCCAGCAGCCTCGCGGTGAGTTCGGGCGGCACAGATACGCAGTATTTT. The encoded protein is CASSLAVSSGGTDTQYF. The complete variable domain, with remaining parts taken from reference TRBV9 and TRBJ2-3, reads DSGVTQTPKHLITATGQRVTLRCSPRSGDLSVYWYQQSLDQGLQFLIQYYNGEERAKGNILERFSAQQFPDLHSELNLSSLELGDSALYFCASSLAVSSGGTDTQYFGPGTRLTVL.

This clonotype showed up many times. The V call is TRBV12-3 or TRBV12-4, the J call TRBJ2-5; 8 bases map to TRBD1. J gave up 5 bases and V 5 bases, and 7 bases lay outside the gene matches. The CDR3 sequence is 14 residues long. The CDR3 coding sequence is TGTGCCAGCAGTCGACAGGGGCGGACGGAGACCCAGTACTTC. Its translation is CASSRQGRTETQYF.

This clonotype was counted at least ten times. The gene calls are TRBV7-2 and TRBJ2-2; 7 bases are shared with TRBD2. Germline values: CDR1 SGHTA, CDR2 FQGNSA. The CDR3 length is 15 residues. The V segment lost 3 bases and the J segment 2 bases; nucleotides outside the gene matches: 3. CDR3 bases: TGTGCCAGCAGCTTGGGGGGGTCCAACACCGGGGAGCTGTTTTTT. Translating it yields CASSLGGSNTGELFF.

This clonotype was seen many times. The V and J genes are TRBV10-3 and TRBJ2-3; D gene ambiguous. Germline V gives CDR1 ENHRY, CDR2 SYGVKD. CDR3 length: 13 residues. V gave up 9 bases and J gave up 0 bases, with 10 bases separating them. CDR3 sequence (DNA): TGTGCCATTACAACCGCTAGCACAGATACGCAGTATTTT. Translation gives CAITTASTDTQYF.

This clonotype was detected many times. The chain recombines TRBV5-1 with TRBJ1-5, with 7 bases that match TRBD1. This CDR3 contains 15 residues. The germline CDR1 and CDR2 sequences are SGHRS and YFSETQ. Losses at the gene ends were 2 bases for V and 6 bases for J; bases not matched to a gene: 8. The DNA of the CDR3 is TGCGCCAGCAGCTTAACAGGGGAAATAGGTCAGCCCCAGCATTTT. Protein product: CASSLTGEIGQPQHF. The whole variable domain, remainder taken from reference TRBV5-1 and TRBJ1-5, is KAGVTQTPRYLIKTRGQQVTLSCSPISGHRSVSWYQQTPGQGLQFLFEYFSETQRNKGNFPGRFSGRQFSNSRSEMNVSTLELGDSALYLCASSLTGEIGQPQHFGDGTRLSIL.